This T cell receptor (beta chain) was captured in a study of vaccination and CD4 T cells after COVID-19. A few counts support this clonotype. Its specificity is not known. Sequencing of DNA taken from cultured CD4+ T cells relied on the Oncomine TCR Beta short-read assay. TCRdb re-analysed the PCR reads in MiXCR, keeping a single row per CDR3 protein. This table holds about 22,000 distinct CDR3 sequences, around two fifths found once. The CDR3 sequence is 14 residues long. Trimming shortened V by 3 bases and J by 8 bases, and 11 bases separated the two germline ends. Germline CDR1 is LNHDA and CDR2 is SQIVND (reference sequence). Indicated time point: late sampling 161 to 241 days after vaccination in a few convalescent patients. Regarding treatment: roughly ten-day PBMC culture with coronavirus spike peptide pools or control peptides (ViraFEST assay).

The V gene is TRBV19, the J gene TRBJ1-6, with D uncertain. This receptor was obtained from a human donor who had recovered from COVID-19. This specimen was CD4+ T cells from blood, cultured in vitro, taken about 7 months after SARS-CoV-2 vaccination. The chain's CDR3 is CASSIGIIDSPLHF. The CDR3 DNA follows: TGTGCCAGTAGTATTGGTATTATAGATTCACCCCTCCACTTT.